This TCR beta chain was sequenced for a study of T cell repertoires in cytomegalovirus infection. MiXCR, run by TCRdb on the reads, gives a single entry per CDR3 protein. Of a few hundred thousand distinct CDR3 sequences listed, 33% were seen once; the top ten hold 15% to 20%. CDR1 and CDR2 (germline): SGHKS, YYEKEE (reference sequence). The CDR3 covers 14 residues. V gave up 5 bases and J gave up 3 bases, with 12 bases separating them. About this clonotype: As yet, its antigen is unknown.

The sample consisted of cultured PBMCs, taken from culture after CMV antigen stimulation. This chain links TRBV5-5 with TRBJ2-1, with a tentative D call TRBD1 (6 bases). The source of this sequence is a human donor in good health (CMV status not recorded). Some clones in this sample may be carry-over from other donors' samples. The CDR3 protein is CASSTRTDYNEQFF. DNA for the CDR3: TGTGCCAGCAGTACCCGGACAGACTACAATGAGCAGTTCTTC.